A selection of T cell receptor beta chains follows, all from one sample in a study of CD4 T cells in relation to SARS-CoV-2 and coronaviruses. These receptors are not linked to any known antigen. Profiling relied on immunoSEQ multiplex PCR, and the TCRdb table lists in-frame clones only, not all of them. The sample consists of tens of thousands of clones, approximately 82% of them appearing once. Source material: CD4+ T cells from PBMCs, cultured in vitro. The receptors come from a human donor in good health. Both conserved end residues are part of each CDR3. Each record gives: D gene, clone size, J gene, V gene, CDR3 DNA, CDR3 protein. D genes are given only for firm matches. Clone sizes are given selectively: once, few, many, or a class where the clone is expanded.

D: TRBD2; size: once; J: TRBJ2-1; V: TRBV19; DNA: TGTGCCAGTAGTACCGGACTAGCTGGGGTTTCGGTCGATGAGCAGTTCTTC; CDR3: CASSTGLAGVSVDEQFF
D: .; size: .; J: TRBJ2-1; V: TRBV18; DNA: TGTGCCAGCTCACCCGACAGATACAATGAGCAGTTCTTC; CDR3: CASSPDRYNEQFF
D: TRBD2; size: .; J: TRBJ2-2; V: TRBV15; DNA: TGTGCCACCAGAACGGGACTAGCGGGAGGGGACACCGGGGAGCTGTTTTTT; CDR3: CATRTGLAGGDTGELFF
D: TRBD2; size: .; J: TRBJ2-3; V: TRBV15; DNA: TGTGCCACCAGCAGAGATCTGGCGGGAGGCACAGATACGCAGTATTTT; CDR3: CATSRDLAGGTDTQYF
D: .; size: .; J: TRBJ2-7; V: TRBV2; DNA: TGTGCCAGCATTATGTCGAGAGCGAGCTCCTACGAGCAGTACTTC; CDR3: CASIMSRASSYEQYF
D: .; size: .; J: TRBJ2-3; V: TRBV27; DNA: TGTGCCAGCAATAAAGGGGGAGTTCGACCAGATACGCAGTATTTT; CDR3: CASNKGGVRPDTQYF
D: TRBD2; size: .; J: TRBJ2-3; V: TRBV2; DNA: TGTGCCAGCAGGGGACTAGCGGGGTTATCTAGCACAGATACGCAGTATTTT; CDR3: CASRGLAGLSSTDTQYF
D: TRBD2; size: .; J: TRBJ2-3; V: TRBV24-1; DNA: TGTGCCACCAGTGATTTAGAGCGGGGGTCCCCAGATACGCAGTATTTT; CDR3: CATSDLERGSPDTQYF
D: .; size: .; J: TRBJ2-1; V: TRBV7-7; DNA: TGTGCCAGCAGCTTAGGTAGCGGAAACTACAATGAGCAGTTCTTC; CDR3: CASSLGSGNYNEQFF
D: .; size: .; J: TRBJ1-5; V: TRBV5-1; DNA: TGCGCCAGCAGCTTGGAGGGTACGAGTCAGCCCCAGCATTTT; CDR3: CASSLEGTSQPQHF
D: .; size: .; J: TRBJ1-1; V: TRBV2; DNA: TGTGCCAGCAGTGAAGACAGGGTGCCTTTCTTT; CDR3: CASSEDRVPFF
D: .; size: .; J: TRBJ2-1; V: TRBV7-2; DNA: TGTGCCAGCAGCTTCGGCCACCTGAGGGAGCAGTTCTTC; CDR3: CASSFGHLREQFF
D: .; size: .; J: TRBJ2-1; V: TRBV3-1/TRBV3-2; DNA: TGTGCCAGCAGCCAAGGTGGGGGGAATGAGCAGTTCTTC; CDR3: CASSQGGGNEQFF
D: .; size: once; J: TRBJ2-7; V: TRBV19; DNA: TGTGCCAGTAGTAGTTCGGCAGCCGGGTACGCCGAGCAGTACTTC; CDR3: CASSSSAAGYAEQYF
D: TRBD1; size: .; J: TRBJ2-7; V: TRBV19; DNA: TGTGCCAGTAGGGCGGGCGGGACAGGGCAATACGAGCAGTACTTC; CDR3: CASRAGGTGQYEQYF
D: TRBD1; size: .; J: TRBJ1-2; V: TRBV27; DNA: TGTGCCAGCACCCGACAGGGGCAAAGAGATGGCTACACCTTC; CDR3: CASTRQGQRDGYTF
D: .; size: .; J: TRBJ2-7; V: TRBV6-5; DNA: TGTGCCAGCACTCGAGCCCAAAGTGGATACGAGCAGTACTTC; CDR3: CASTRAQSGYEQYF
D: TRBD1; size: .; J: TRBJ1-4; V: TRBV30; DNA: TGTGCCTGGAGTGAGGGGGCCGGTGAAAAACTGTTTTTT; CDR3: CAWSEGAGEKLFF
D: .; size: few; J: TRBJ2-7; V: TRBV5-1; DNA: TGCGCCAGCAGCTTGGGGACGGATGGCACGAGGCAGTACTTC; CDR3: CASSLGTDGTRQYF
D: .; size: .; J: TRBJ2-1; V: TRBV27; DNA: TGTGCCAGTGGGAGAAGTTTCAATGAGCAGTTCTTC; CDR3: CASGRSFNEQFF
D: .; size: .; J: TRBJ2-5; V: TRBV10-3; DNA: TGTGCCATCAGTGAGTCGTCGGACTCAAGGGAGACCCAGTACTTC; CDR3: CAISESSDSRETQYF
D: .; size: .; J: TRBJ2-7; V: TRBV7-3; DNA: TGTGCCAGCAGCAAACCGGGACGGGACCCGTCCTACGAGCAGTACTTC; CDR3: CASSKPGRDPSYEQYF
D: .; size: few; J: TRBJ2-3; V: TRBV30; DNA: TGTGCCTACTCAGGGGTGGGAGATACGCAGTATTTT; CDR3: CAYSGVGDTQYF
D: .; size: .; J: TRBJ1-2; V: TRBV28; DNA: TGTGCCAGCAGCACAGGGCAGACTAACTATGGCTACACCTTC; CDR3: CASSTGQTNYGYTF
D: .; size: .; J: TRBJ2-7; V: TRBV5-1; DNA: TGCGCCAGCAGCTCGGCGGGGACCTACGAGCAGTACTTC; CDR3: CASSSAGTYEQYF
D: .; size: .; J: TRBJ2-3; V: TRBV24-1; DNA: TGTGCCACCAGTGAGCCGACTACTAATACGCAGTATTTT; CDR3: CATSEPTTNTQYF
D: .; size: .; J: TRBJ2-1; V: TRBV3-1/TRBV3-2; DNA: TGTGCCAGCAGCCAATGGGAGGGGGGTACTGGTGAGCAGTTCTTC; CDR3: CASSQWEGGTGEQFF
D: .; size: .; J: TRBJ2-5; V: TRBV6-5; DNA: TGTGCCAGCAGTAAACAAGAGACCCAGTACTTC; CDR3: CASSKQETQYF
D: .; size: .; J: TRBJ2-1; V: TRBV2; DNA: TGTGCCAGCAGTGAAGCTGGATATCGGGGCGGGGAGGAGTTCTTC; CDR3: CASSEAGYRGGEEFF
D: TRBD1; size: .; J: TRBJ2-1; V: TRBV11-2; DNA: TGTGCCAGCAGCACACGGACAGGAGGCAATGAGCAGTTCTTC; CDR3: CASSTRTGGNEQFF
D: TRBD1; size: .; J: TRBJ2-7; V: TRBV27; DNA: TGTGCCAGCAGTTTAAACATACGGACAGGGGGCTCCTACGAGCAGTACTTC; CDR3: CASSLNIRTGGSYEQYF
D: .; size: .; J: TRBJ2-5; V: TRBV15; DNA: TGTGCCACCAGCAGAGATGATTTCCCCCCAGAGACCCAGTACTTC; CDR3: CATSRDDFPPETQYF
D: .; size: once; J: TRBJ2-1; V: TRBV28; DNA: TGTGCCAGCAGTTTACGCCCTGCAAGCCATGAGCAGTTCTTC; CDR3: CASSLRPASHEQFF
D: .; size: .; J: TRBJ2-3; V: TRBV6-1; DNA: TGTGCCAGCAGTGAACGAAGGCAGTATTTT; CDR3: CASSERRQYF
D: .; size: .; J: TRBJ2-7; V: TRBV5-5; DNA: TGTGCCAGCAGCTTGGGGACCCCATGGGCCACCTACGAGCAGTACTTC; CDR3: CASSLGTPWATYEQYF
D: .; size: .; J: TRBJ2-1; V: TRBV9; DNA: TGTGCCAGCAGCGCAGGCTTAGCCGGGACCCCTTATTCCTACAATGAGCAGTTCTTC; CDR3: CASSAGLAGTPYSYNEQFF
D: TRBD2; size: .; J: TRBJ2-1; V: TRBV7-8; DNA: TGTGCCAGCAGCTTAGAACTAGCGGAACGCAATGAGCAGTTCTTC; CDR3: CASSLELAERNEQFF